The present entry profiles one T cell receptor (beta chain) with its context. Antigen: not known. This sample was included in a study of T cells in Graves' hyperthyroidism and ophthalmopathy. General observations from the study: Among clonotypes expanded in thyroid above 0.001, most were also found in blood.

TCR beta CDR3 regions were amplified from RNA. First-round RT-PCR targeting the TCR CDR3 was performed with the HTBI primer set. TCRdb itself ran the multiplex PCR reads through MiXCR, one entry per CDR3 protein. The table lists 150,000 or so distinct CDR3 sequences, about 20% of them singletons. Clinicians diagnosed patients from clinical symptoms, serum thyroxine and TRAb, thyroid ultrasound and orbital computed tomography. It was at first hyperthyroidism diagnosis, before any ophthalmopathy symptoms, that the blood sample was taken. The germline V gene has CDR1 MNHEY and CDR2 SMNVEV (reference sequence). V dropped 3 bases and J dropped 1; count of bases not matched to a gene: 3. The CDR3 consists of 17 residues.

This TCR was sampled from a woman between 50 and 59 years old with Graves' hyperthyroidism that later progressed to Graves' ophthalmopathy. Source material: blood. The gene calls are TRBV27 and TRBJ2-3; 14 bases line up with TRBD2. CDR3 residues: CASSFTGLAGGTDTQYF. DNA of the CDR3: TGTGCCAGCAGTTTTACGGGACTAGCGGGAGGCACAGATACGCAGTATTTT.